Presented here are 25 T cell receptor beta chains from one specimen sequenced in a study of T cells after posttransplantation cyclophosphamide. The data were produced by immunoSEQ multiplex PCR, yet TCRdb's version contains in-frame clones alone and is incomplete. This sample carries about 44,000 clones and no singletons, and roughly 2% goes to the top ten. The sample taken for sequencing was PBMCs. These receptors were obtained from a man in his forties in good health, CMV-negative, and a related stem cell transplant donor.

This clone was seen many times. The chain combines TRBV30 with TRBJ2-1; D not certain. Between the trimmed V and J ends, which lost 3 bases and 0 bases, there was a span of 6 bases. The CDR3 has 13 residues. The germline CDR1 and CDR2 sequences are GTSNPN and SVGIG (reference sequence). The chain's CDR3 is CAWRFSSYNEQFF. CDR3 coding DNA: TGTGCCTGGAGGTTCAGCTCCTACAATGAGCAGTTCTTC.

This clone was seen ten or more times. V gene TRBV7-9 combines with J gene TRBJ2-2, with D perhaps TRBD2 (5 bases). CDR1 and CDR2 (germline): SEHNR, FQNEAQ (reference sequence). Trimming took 7 bases from V and 7 from J, leaving 13 bases between them. There are 13 residues in the CDR3. The CDR3 spells CASNLRGLGELFF. CDR3 nucleotide sequence: TGTGCCAGCAATCTTCGGGGTCTCGGGGAGCTGTTTTTT.

The rearrangement joins TRBV27 to TRBJ2-1, with D maybe TRBD1 (5 bases). The CDR3 sequence is 16 residues long. Deletions cut 3 bases from V and 0 bases from J, with 12 bases between. Germline CDR1 reads MNHEY; CDR2 reads SMNVEV (reference sequence). The CDR3 coding sequence is TGTGCCAGCAGTTTCAGGGTTTCGAGCTCCTACAATGAGCAGTTCTTC. It translates to CASSFRVSSSYNEQFF.

This clone was observed a handful of times. This chain uses TRBV29-1 with TRBJ2-1; D gene ambiguous. Germline V gene lookup returns CDR1 SQVTM and CDR2 ANQGSEA. The CDR3 runs to 13 residues. V lost 0 bases and J 6 bases, leaving 9 bases between the germline ends. The CDR3 reads CSVEDLRINEQFF. In DNA, the CDR3 is TGCAGCGTTGAAGATCTGCGGATCAATGAGCAGTTCTTC.

There are a few counts of this clone. The gene calls are TRBV14 and TRBJ2-3; D may be TRBD2 (5 bases). The CDR3 consists of 15 residues. The germline V and J ends were trimmed by 2 bases and 6 bases, with 15 bases remaining between them. CDR1 is SGHDN and CDR2 is FVKESK in the germline V gene. CDR3 nucleotide sequence: TGTGCCAGCAGCCAAAATTCGGGGTATCGCGATACGCAGTATTTT. Translating it yields CASSQNSGYRDTQYF. The full variable domain, in which reference TRBV14 and TRBJ2-3 provide the parts outside the CDR3, is EAGVTQFPSHSVIEKGQTVTLRCDPISGHDNLYWYRRVMGKEIKFLLHFVKESKQDESGMPNNRFLAERTGGTYSTLKVQPAELEDSGVYFCASSQNSGYRDTQYFGPGTRLTVL.

This clone was seen at least ten times. The gene calls are TRBV2 and TRBJ2-1, with 9 bases matching TRBD2. This CDR3 has 17 residues. Germline values: CDR1 SNHLY, CDR2 FYNNEI. V shed 5 bases, J shed 6 bases, and the junction held 14 bases outside the gene matches. This CDR3 reads CASSRIAGVGLSNEQFF. CDR3 coding DNA: TGTGCCAGCAGTCGGATAGCGGGGGTAGGTCTAAGCAATGAGCAGTTCTTC.

This clone was seen at least ten times. The rearrangement joins TRBV5-1 to TRBJ1-1, with D tentatively TRBD1 (6 bases). The V gene lost 4 bases and the J gene lost 8 bases, with 30 bases spanning the gap. Germline V gene data show CDR1 as SGHRS and CDR2 as YFSETQ. CDR3 length equals 18 residues. DNA of the CDR3: TGCGCCAGCAGCGGGCGGCACAGGGAAAAGAACGGCACTAAGGAAGCTTTCTTT. It is translated as CASSGRHREKNGTKEAFF.

This clone occurred many times. CDR3 bases: TGTGCCAGCAGCTTGGGACAACGTACTGAAGCTTTCTTT. It translates to CASSLGQRTEAFF. V and J are TRBV11-1 and TRBJ1-1, with D tentatively TRBD1 (6 bases). This CDR3 has 13 residues. V was trimmed by 3 bases and J by 5 bases, leaving 10 bases between them. Germline CDR1 and CDR2: SGHAT and FQDESV (reference sequence). Full variable domain (rest looked up from reference TRBV11-1 and TRBJ1-1): EAEVAQSPRYKITEKSQAVAFWCDPISGHATLYWYRQILGQGPELLVQFQDESVVDDSQLPKDRFSAERLKGVDSTLKIQPAELGDSAMYLCASSLGQRTEAFFGQGTRLTVV.

This clone was counted many times. The V call is TRBV11-1, the J call TRBJ1-1, with 7 nucleotides matching TRBD1. The CDR3 covers 16 residues. CDR1 is SGHAT, CDR2 FQDESV, per germline (reference sequence). With V trimmed by 4 bases and J by 1 base, 9 bases remained unmatched. CDR3 in DNA: TGTGCCAGCAGCTACCCCCGAGGACAGGAGAACACTGAAGCTTTCTTT. Translation: CASSYPRGQENTEAFF.

This clone was counted at least ten times. The chain links TRBV7-9 to TRBJ1-6; 8 bases align to TRBD1. Germline V gives CDR1 SEHNR, CDR2 FQNEAQ (reference sequence). V trimming: 11 bases; J trimming: 6 bases; junction bases outside the gene matches: 9. The CDR3 spans 14 residues. For the CDR3, the DNA is TGTGCCGGACAGGGTGGAGACTCTAATTCACCCCTCCACTTT. Translating it yields CAGQGGDSNSPLHF. Looking up the rest from reference TRBV7-9 and TRBJ1-6 gives the full variable domain: DTGVSQNPRHKITKRGQNVTFRCDPISEHNRLYWYRQTLGQGPEFLTYFQNEAQLEKSRLLSDRFSAERPKGSFSTLEIQRTEQGDSAMYLCAGQGGDSNSPLHFGNGTRLTVT.

This clone showed up many times. The rearrangement links TRBV6-6 to TRBJ2-1; 10 bases line up with TRBD2. V trimming: 2 bases; J trimming: 9 bases; junction bases outside the gene matches: 10. CDR3 size: 16 residues. The germline V gene encodes CDR1 MNHNY and CDR2 SVGAGI (reference sequence). The CDR3 spells CASSYGLAGVSGEQFF. CDR3 nucleotide sequence: TGTGCCAGCAGTTACGGGCTAGCGGGGGTTTCGGGTGAGCAGTTCTTC.

This clone was found many times. This chain links TRBV5-4 with TRBJ2-7; D is possibly TRBD1 (5 bases). The V end was cut by 3 bases, the J end by 9 bases, with 19 bases between. Looked up from germline, CDR1 is SGHNT and CDR2 is YYREEE (reference sequence). The CDR3 length is 14 residues. CDR3 bases: TGTGCCAGCAGCTCCGATTTACAGGCTATGGGGCAGTACGTC. Protein product: CASSSDLQAMGQYV.

In this sample, this clone turned up a few times. V gene TRBV30 combines with J gene TRBJ2-5, with a weak D call TRBD2 (5 bases). Germline V CDR1 and CDR2: GTSNPN, SVGIG (reference sequence). V lost 0 bases to trimming and J lost 4 bases, with 9 bases between them. The CDR3 contains 13 residues. CDR3 region: CAWSVLGLETQYF. CDR3 coding DNA: TGTGCCTGGAGTGTACTAGGGTTAGAGACCCAGTACTTC.

This clone was seen ten or more times. The chain recombines TRBV19 with TRBJ1-2; the D gene is possibly TRBD1 (6 bases). Germline-derived CDR1 and CDR2 are LNHDA and SQIVND (reference sequence). The CDR3 totals 13 residues. Between the trimmed V and J ends, which lost 3 bases and 5 bases, there was a span of 10 bases. The CDR3 loop reads CASSIRQGYGYTF. The CDR3 nucleotides read TGTGCCAGTAGTATTAGGCAGGGGTATGGCTACACCTTC.

This chain uses TRBV18 with TRBJ2-5, with 11 bases fitting TRBD2. Germline-derived CDR1 and CDR2 are KGHSH and LQKENI. The CDR3 is 17 amino acids. With 1 base clipped from V and 1 base from J, the junction kept 5 bases outside the gene matches. The chain's CDR3 is CASSPLTGLAVQETQYF. DNA for the CDR3: TGTGCCAGCTCACCACTAACGGGACTAGCGGTCCAAGAGACCCAGTACTTC.

This clone was found many times. The chain is built from TRBV5-1 and TRBJ1-4; a possible D gene is TRBD1 (5 bases). The germline CDR1 and CDR2 sequences are SGHRS and YFSETQ. Trimming shortened V by 6 bases and J by 8 bases, and 17 bases separated the two germline ends. The CDR3 contains 14 residues. The CDR3 spells CASTTTGGGEKLFF. In nucleotides, the CDR3 is TGCGCCAGCACCACCACCGGGGGTGGGGAAAAACTGTTTTTT.

This clone was counted at least ten times. The chain is built from TRBV6-1 and TRBJ2-4; TRBD2 agrees at 9 bases. Germline V gene sequence: CDR1 MNHNS, CDR2 SASEGT. J was trimmed by 8 bases and V by 4 bases; bases with no gene match: 6. The CDR3 is made up of 14 amino acids. In DNA form, the CDR3 reads TGTGCCAGCAGTGTTGGACTAGCGTTAGACATTCAGTACTTC. Its protein is CASSVGLALDIQYF.

This clone was counted many times. J is TRBJ1-1 and V is TRBV11-2; tentative D call: TRBD1 (5 bases). Germline lookup yields CDR1 SGHAT and CDR2 FQNNGV. The V end was cut by 1 base, the J end by 1 base, with 22 bases between. There are 19 residues in the CDR3. The CDR3: CASSLGLYRSSLTNTEAFF. The CDR3 bases are TGTGCCAGCAGCTTAGGCTTGTACAGGTCTTCGTTAACGAACACTGAAGCTTTCTTT.

This clone was counted ten times or more. J is TRBJ1-4 and V is TRBV4-3, with TRBD1 as a possible D gene (6 bases). Germline V gene lookup returns CDR1 LGHNA and CDR2 YSLEER. The CDR3 is made up of 17 amino acids. V lost 0 bases to trimming and J lost 7 bases, with 18 bases between them. CDR3 region: CASSQDQVLAGAEKLFF. CDR3 nucleotides: TGCGCCAGCAGCCAAGATCAGGTTTTAGCAGGGGCTGAAAAACTGTTTTTT.

This clone has ten or more counts. The V gene is TRBV6-5, the J gene TRBJ1-6; D uncertain. The germline gives CDR1 MNHEY, CDR2 SVGAGI. The CDR3 consists of 15 residues. Trimming cost V 3 bases and J 12 bases, with 18 bases left between them. Here the CDR3 reads CASSYAGIEVQPLHF. CDR3 bases: TGTGCCAGCAGTTATGCCGGGATTGAAGTTCAACCCCTCCACTTT.

This clone was recorded many times. V gene TRBV7-2 combines with J gene TRBJ1-3; D remains unclear. This CDR3 comprises 13 residues. Per germline, CDR1 SGHTA and CDR2 FQGNSA. This CDR3 reads CASAGFAGNTIYF. The CDR3 nucleotides read TGTGCGAGCGCAGGCTTTGCTGGAAACACCATATATTTT.

The chain uses TRBV5-4 and TRBJ2-3; 7 bases agree with TRBD1. Germline trimming cut 3 bases from V and 5 bases from J; bases unmatched to any gene: 9. Germline lookup yields CDR1 SGHNT and CDR2 YYREEE (reference sequence). This CDR3 region has 15 residues. This CDR3 is CASSSRDSTLDTQYF. DNA of the CDR3: TGTGCCAGCAGCTCCCGGGACAGTACTCTAGATACGCAGTATTTT.

Many counts were recorded for this clone. V is TRBV5-6 and J is TRBJ2-7; possible D gene TRBD1, 6 bases. The germline V gene has CDR1 SGHDT and CDR2 YYEEEE. This CDR3 is built from 15 residues. Trimming shortened V by 1 base and J by 7 bases, and 18 bases separated the two germline ends. The CDR3 here is CASSLSGARWEEQYV. The CDR3 nucleotides are TGTGCCAGCAGCTTGTCAGGGGCCCGCTGGGAAGAGCAGTACGTC.

The chain is built from TRBV2 and TRBJ2-3; 15 nucleotides line up with TRBD2. This CDR3 contains 19 residues. The trim removed 0 bases at V and 0 bases at J, leaving 4 bases unmatched. Germline assignment: CDR1 SNHLY and CDR2 FYNNEI. CDR3 amino acids: CASSEAGLAGGTSTDTQYF. The DNA of the CDR3 is TGTGCCAGCAGTGAAGCGGGACTAGCGGGAGGAACTAGCACAGATACGCAGTATTTT.

The chain combines TRBV23-1 with TRBJ1-1; D is possibly TRBD1 (5 bases). TRBV23-1 is sorted into the ORF group, with uncertain function. The CDR3 is 14 amino acids. V lost 4 bases, J lost 2 bases, and 11 bases lay in between. The chain's CDR3 is CASSPMTDNTEAFF. The CDR3 region has the DNA TGCGCCAGCAGTCCCATGACAGATAACACTGAAGCTTTCTTT.